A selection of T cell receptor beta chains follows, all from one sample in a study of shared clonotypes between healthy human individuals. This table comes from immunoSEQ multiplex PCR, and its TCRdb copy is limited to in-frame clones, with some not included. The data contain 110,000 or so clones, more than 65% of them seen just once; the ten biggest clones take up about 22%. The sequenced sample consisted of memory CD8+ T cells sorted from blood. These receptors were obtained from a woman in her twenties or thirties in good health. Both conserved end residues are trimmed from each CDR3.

ASSSVGPAYNEQF TRBJ2-1 TRBV7-8
ASSFGSNFHEQY TRBJ2-7 TRBV7-9
ASSDSREPYNEQF TRBJ2-1 TRBV6-4
ASSLGGTYYEQY . TRBV9
AISEGYSNQPQH TRBJ1-5 TRBV10-3
ASSFLLGDLNEQY TRBJ2-7 TRBV5-1
ASSQLARGAYEQY . TRBV23-1
ASSLVGSRDEQF TRBJ2-1 TRBV7-6
ASSPLSETQY TRBJ2-5 TRBV28
ASGLTSPDTQY TRBJ2-3 TRBV5-1
ASSSTPGRIYGYT TRBJ1-2 TRBV11-2
ASSTPSGERNEQY TRBJ2-7 TRBV7-6
ASSFYQETQY TRBJ2-5 TRBV7-6
ASQNTETSNTGELF TRBJ2-2 TRBV19
ASSIGGATDTQY TRBJ2-3 TRBV9
ASSLSSGTGSDEQF TRBJ2-1 TRBV4-2
ASSQRGALSYEQY TRBJ2-7 TRBV7-9
ASSRRHMNTEAF TRBJ1-1 TRBV9
ASSFMEQPQH TRBJ1-5 TRBV28
ASSQDTGHRTGELF TRBJ2-2 TRBV4-2
ASSPGPGQGNSPLH TRBJ1-6 TRBV4-1
SALDYQQY TRBJ2-7 TRBV20-1
AWSEPSDQPQH TRBJ1-5 TRBV30
ASSQQGGPSEETQY TRBJ2-5 TRBV4-1
ASSVQGAGDEQF TRBJ2-1 TRBV5-1
ASSARTGGNSPLH TRBJ1-6 TRBV7-9
ASSGTGVNYEQY TRBJ2-7 TRBV25-1
ASKVRRNTGELF TRBJ2-2 TRBV6-5
ASSWDRGRTEAF TRBJ1-1 TRBV5-6
ASSDTELALGSYEQY TRBJ2-7 TRBV2
ALPTSATNEKLF TRBJ1-4 TRBV30
ASSMWDVANQPQH TRBJ1-5 TRBV19
ASSPNSPLH TRBJ1-6 TRBV28
ASSPRTGYEQY TRBJ2-7 TRBV28
ASTTGGFGQPQH TRBJ1-5 TRBV19
ASSQDQSGAPSSEQF TRBJ2-1 TRBV7-9
ASSLEGAPSYEQY . TRBV13
ASSWNPTGSTDTQY TRBJ2-3 TRBV6-5
ASRGQVVTGELF TRBJ2-2 TRBV27
ASSHKQGVYGYT TRBJ1-2 TRBV7-9
ASTFVGVHTEAF TRBJ1-1 TRBV28
ASSLGSAGELF TRBJ2-2 TRBV7-6
ASSLDSSYNEQF TRBJ2-1 TRBV5-1
ASSTIGGGTEAF TRBJ1-1 TRBV25-1
ASRLRLAGGYEQY TRBJ2-7 TRBV2
ASRGNVYEQY TRBJ2-7 TRBV2